This T cell receptor beta chain stems from a study of blood T cells in healthy people across ages (dated by TCRdb to 2014 to 2015). For the wider study: In model experiments, template switching captured roughly one uniquely barcoded TCR beta cDNA molecule for every two T cells. Donors were grouped into four age groups: young (average roughly 16 years), middle-aged (roughly 37), aged (62) and long-lived (just over 80). Using deep sequencing normalized with unique cDNA molecular identifiers, the study measured how TCR beta repertoire diversity changes with age. Using the same blood draw, the study looked at two additional independent replicas of 1 million unique cDNA reads for two donors, one aged 18 to 29 and the other aged 80 or older. What the study reported, not specific to this receptor: Because profiling used bulk unsorted PBMCs, naive and antigen-experienced compartments could not be compared conclusively. Donor CMV infection status was unknown, potentially confounding age-related changes in expanded clonotypes. Estimates of total diversity from one million sequenced T cells were regarded as lower bounds and underestimates. Compared with the aged group, the long-lived group had more naive CD4+ T cells, fewer expanded clones and increased TCR diversity, a pattern suggesting age selection. As age increased, observed TCR beta diversity per million T cells dropped in a roughly linear way, and a significant reduction was already evident by age 40. The percentage of naive T cells measured by flow cytometry correlated strongly with observed TCR beta diversity.

The germline ends are 10 bases apart after V is trimmed by 5 bases and J by 3 bases. The germline V gene specifies LGHNT as CDR1 and FRNRAP as CDR2. Including cysteine and phenylalanine, the CDR3 has 13 amino acids. Kept here is only the CDR3 DNA, which spans 39 bases and is read in frame from base 1. Donors were approximately 42 systemically healthy Caucasian individuals from Russia aged 6 to 90 years. Approximately 9.3 milliliters of peripheral blood were collected from each donor into EDTA-treated Vacutainer tubes. Ficoll-Paque density-gradient centrifugation was used to isolate PBMCs, with at least 7 million obtained per sample. Total RNA, at least 5 micrograms per sample, was extracted from PBMCs with Trizol reagent. For every donor, an aliquot of PBMCs went through flow cytometry to measure the percentages of naive CD45RAhigh/CD27high T cells. The table lists this clonotype with a few counts. Its antigen specificity is not known. Base-call qualities are not available, and no considerably larger clone is one nucleotide away.

To prepare the library, 5' RACE was applied. For sequencing, an Illumina HiSeq 2500 was employed. A second roughly 6 to 11 cycle PCR used a sample-barcoded 5' primer and a J-beta primer mix. A unique molecular identifier was introduced onto each TCR beta cDNA molecule by a template-switch 5' adaptor carrying 12 random nucleotides. Each sample yielded at least 3 million CDR3-containing paired-end reads. All of the RNA was converted into first-strand cDNA using the Mint cDNA synthesis kit, with a TRBC-specific oligonucleotide serving as the primer. Following uracil-DNA glycosylase treatment, a first 18-cycle PCR with universal primers M1SS and BC2_uni_R was performed on all cDNA. The study's processing was this. For normalization, 1 million high-quality reads were randomly selected from each sample, with every read carrying a distinct molecular identifier. Instead of being binned into consensus sequences, reads that shared molecular identifiers were thrown out. MiTCR, run with a Q25 quality threshold and the strictest error-elimination algorithm, handled CDR3 identification, clonotype clustering and error correction. A nonparametric unseen species model using Euler transformation provided a lower-bound estimate of total TCR beta diversity. TCRdb handled the public reads itself, with Q25 trimming in fastp and clone calling in MiXCR, and kept productive beta chains. Each entry is one CDR3 protein sequence, shown with its most common DNA and genes. The V and J calls come from TCRdb's annotation, not from the publication. Recorded for this sample are around 800,000 distinct CDR3 sequences; roughly 25% of them occurred a single time. The leading ten clones occupy less than 3.5% of the sample.

The sample was also linked to a second study, of T cells of mothers and their children. Per the second study: Nine systemically healthy Caucasian individuals served as donors, namely three mothers together with their six children. cDNA synthesis consumed the entire amount of extracted RNA, loaded at 1.5 ug RNA in each 15 ul reaction. Sample barcodes and 2-4 random nucleotides were added via the M1S primer in the second PCR. More than 8 million TCR beta CDR3 reads were obtained from each mother, and about 3 million reads were obtained from each child. In both related and unrelated pairs, thymic selection shapes the output of TCR recombination in a similar way, with inherited differences having only a minor effect. Normalized repertoire overlap in related mother-child pairs was always slightly higher than in unrelated mother-child pairs, but the difference was never significant. Persistent microchimeric T cell clones were not detected, at a sensitivity of about 99 clones per million clonotypes. To look for features that set related mother-child pairs apart from unrelated individuals, the researchers ran deep NGS to compare the TCR beta repertoires of mothers and children. The mean age was 40 +/- 4 years for the mothers and around 11 +/- 4 years for the children. After adapter ligation was performed with NEBNext reagents, the libraries were sequenced on an Illumina HiSeq 2000 with 100+100 nt paired-end reads. To prevent cross-contamination, the mother and child libraries were prepared a month apart and were sequenced in separate runs. For each donor, somewhere between roughly 500,000 and 2,300,000 distinct TCR beta clonotypes were identified. Naive TCR beta clonotypes were estimated from low-frequency clonotypes matched to each donor's FACS-determined naive share, without sorting.

What was sequenced was blood. The sequence joins TRBV12-5 to TRBJ1-2, with the D gene not confidently named. The receptor was isolated from a boy between 5 and 17 years old in good health. The CDR3 sequence is CASGPGRDYGYTF. The nucleotide sequence reads TGTGCTAGTGGTCCAGGACGGGACTATGGCTACACCTTC.